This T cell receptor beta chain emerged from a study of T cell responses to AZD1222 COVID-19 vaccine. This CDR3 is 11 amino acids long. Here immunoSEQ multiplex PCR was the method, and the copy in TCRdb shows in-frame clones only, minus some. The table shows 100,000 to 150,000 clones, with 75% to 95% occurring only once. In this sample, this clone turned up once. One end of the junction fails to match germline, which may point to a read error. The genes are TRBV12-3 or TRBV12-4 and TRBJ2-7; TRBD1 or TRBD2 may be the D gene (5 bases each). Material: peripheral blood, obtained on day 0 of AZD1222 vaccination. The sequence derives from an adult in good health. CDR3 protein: CASSSGTGVLF. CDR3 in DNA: TGTGCCAGCAGCTCTGGGACGGGCGTCCTCTTC.